This passage covers 22 T cell receptor beta chains from one sample sequenced in a study of control samples from healthy donors and cancer patients. The data were produced by immunoSEQ multiplex PCR, yet TCRdb's version contains in-frame clones alone and is incomplete. This table has 98,000 or so clones, 79% appearing once. Sequencing was carried out using blood. The receptors come from a woman aged 25 to 45 in good health.

The J gene is TRBJ2-7, the V gene TRBV7-6; D is ambiguous. The germline V gene encodes CDR1 SGHVS and CDR2 FNYEAQ. The CDR3 spans 12 residues. V lost 1 base and J lost 6, with 7 bases in between. The CDR3 is CASSLVGSEQYF. The CDR3 nucleotides read TGTGCCAGCAGCTTAGTAGGTTCCGAGCAGTACTTC.

This clone was found once. This chain connects TRBV10-3 to TRBJ2-1; 9 nucleotides match TRBD1. The CDR3 has 15 amino acids. Per germline, CDR1 ENHRY and CDR2 SYGVKD. V was pared by 0 bases and J by 7 bases, with 4 bases of the junction left unmatched. CDR3 DNA: TGTGCCATCAGTGAGTCGGGGACAGGGAATAATGAGCAGTTCTTC. This gives the protein CAISESGTGNNEQFF.

CDR3 residues: CASSVGTSGGSPYEQYF. CDR3 in DNA: TGTGCCAGCAGCGTAGGGACTAGCGGGGGTAGCCCCTACGAGCAGTACTTC. The rearrangement uses TRBV9 and TRBJ2-7, with 13 bases aligning to TRBD2. The CDR3 totals 17 residues. In germline, CDR1 is SGDLS, CDR2 YYNGEE. The trim removed 0 bases at V and 2 bases at J, leaving 5 bases unmatched.

V usage is TRBV5-5 and J usage is TRBJ1-1; a possible D gene is TRBD1 (5 bases). V lost 3 bases and J 5 bases, leaving 17 bases between the germline ends. From germline, CDR1 is SGHKS and CDR2 YYEKEE (reference sequence). The CDR3 runs 15 residues. The CDR3 nucleotides are TGTGCCAGCAGCTCCTTAACGGGGGGGAGAACTGAAGCTTTCTTT. Translation gives CASSSLTGGRTEAFF.

The J gene is TRBJ2-4, the V gene TRBV12-3 or TRBV12-4, with D possibly being TRBD1 (6 bases). The CDR3 has 12 amino acids. Trimming cost V 3 bases and J 10 bases, with 10 bases left between them. The CDR3 nucleotides are TGTGCCAGCAGTTTTACAGGGCAGATTCAGTACTTC. It is translated as CASSFTGQIQYF.

The V call is TRBV7-2, the J call TRBJ2-5; D may be TRBD2 (6 bases). The CDR3 runs to 13 residues. Germline CDR1 reads SGHTA; CDR2 reads FQGNSA. V was cut by 5 bases and J by 5 bases, with 12 bases left in between. The CDR3 sequence: CASSQRAGETQYF. As DNA, the CDR3 is TGTGCCAGCAGCCAGCGGGCGGGGGAGACCCAGTACTTC. The full variable domain, rest sourced from reference TRBV7-2 and TRBJ2-5, is GAGVSQSPSNKVTEKGKDVELRCDPISGHTALYWYRQSLGQGLEFLIYFQGNSAPDKSGLPSDRFSAERTGGSVSTLTIQRTQQEDSAVYLCASSQRAGETQYFGPGTRLLVL.

A note on this clone: One junction end does not reproduce the germline sequence, and a read error may be involved. The chain carries TRBV7-2 and TRBJ2-5; 8 nucleotides align to TRBD1. Germline V gives CDR1 SGHTA, CDR2 FQGNSA. The CDR3 consists of 13 residues. CDR3 bases: TGTGCCAGCAGTCCAGGGGGCGGGGAGACCCGGTACTTC. As protein: CASSPGGGETRYF.

The gene calls are TRBV30 and TRBJ1-6; 9 bases are shared with TRBD1. The CDR3 contains 13 residues. Germline CDR1 is GTSNPN and CDR2 is SVGIG (reference sequence). V dropped 5 bases and J dropped 9; count of bases not matched to a gene: 5. The CDR3 sequence: CAWAGQGTSPLHF. The CDR3 region has the DNA TGTGCCTGGGCAGGACAGGGGACTTCACCCCTCCACTTT. Supplemented by reference TRBV30 and TRBJ1-6, the full variable domain reads SQTIHQWPATLVQPVGSPLSLECTVEGTSNPNLYWYRQAAGRGLQLLFYSVGIGQISSEVPQNLSASRPQDRQFILSSKKLLLSDSGFYLCAWAGQGTSPLHFGNGTRLTVT.

This clone has just a few counts. The rearrangement uses TRBV5-1 and TRBJ2-1; no definite D call. Germline CDR1 SGHRS, CDR2 YFSETQ. This CDR3 spans 14 amino acids. With 1 base removed from V and 7 bases from J, the gap between germline ends came to 12 bases. The chain's CDR3 is CASSLNSQRNEQFF. DNA of the CDR3: TGCGCCAGCAGCTTGAATAGCCAGAGGAATGAGCAGTTCTTC.

The rearrangement uses TRBV12-3 or TRBV12-4 and TRBJ2-3, with a weak D call TRBD1 (5 bases). The CDR3 length is 12 residues. V lost 5 bases, J lost 3 bases, and 6 bases lay in between. CDR3 amino acids: CASSGATDTQYF. DNA for the CDR3: TGTGCCAGCAGTGGGGCAACAGATACGCAGTATTTT.

Written as DNA, the CDR3 is TGCGCCAGCAGCTTGGCCGAGGTTACTGAAGCTTTCTTT. It translates to CASSLAEVTEAFF. V is TRBV5-1 and J is TRBJ1-1; unclear D gene. Trimming pared 0 bases from V and 5 bases from J, leaving 8 bases between. Per germline, CDR1 SGHRS and CDR2 YFSETQ. This CDR3 is built from 13 residues.

The genes are TRBV10-2 and TRBJ1-5; a possible D gene is TRBD1 (6 bases). There are 14 residues in the CDR3. Trimming removed 5 bases from V and 3 bases from J, with 11 bases in between. The V gene's germline CDR1 is WSHSY and CDR2 SAAADI. The CDR3 DNA sequence: TGCGCCAGCAGTAGGGGGGGAGACAATCAGCCCCAGCATTTT. Amino acids: CASSRGGDNQPQHF.

J is TRBJ2-3 and V is TRBV5-5; TRBD2 matches 8 bases. Trimming at V came to 1 base and at J to 3 bases, leaving 7 bases not matched to a gene. In germline, CDR1 is SGHKS, CDR2 YYEKEE (reference sequence). The CDR3 runs to 16 residues. As DNA, the CDR3 is TGTGCCAGCAGCTTGCGGGGGGGCAGATTGACAGATACGCAGTATTTT. Encoded protein: CASSLRGGRLTDTQYF.

The V and J genes are TRBV7-2 and TRBJ1-5; no reliable D call. This CDR3 is 15 amino acids long. Trimming removed 3 bases from V and 4 bases from J, with 13 bases in between. Per the germline V gene, CDR1 is SGHTA and CDR2 is FQGNSA. The CDR3 protein is CASSLLPHVNQPQHF. CDR3 nucleotide sequence: TGTGCCAGCAGCTTGCTCCCGCACGTTAATCAGCCCCAGCATTTT.

The chain couples TRBV27 to TRBJ1-1; D uncertain. Trimming cost V 6 bases and J 3 bases, with 11 bases left between them. The CDR3 consists of 13 residues. The germline CDR1 and CDR2 sequences are MNHEY and SMNVEV (reference sequence). The CDR3 nucleotides are TGTGCCAGCAGGCCATTGATCGACACTGAAGCTTTCTTT. Amino acid sequence: CASRPLIDTEAFF.

The rearrangement uses TRBV2 and TRBJ1-1; D unclear. V was clipped by 7 bases and J by 7 bases, with 16 bases between them. Per the germline V gene, CDR1 is SNHLY and CDR2 is FYNNEI. CDR3 length: 13 residues. The CDR3 DNA reads TGTGCCAGCATGAGGACCACAGCTGGTGAAGCTTTCTTT. Protein sequence: CASMRTTAGEAFF.

This clone has a count of ten or more. V and J are TRBV5-1 and TRBJ2-3; TRBD1 aligns across 7 bases. CDR3 length: 14 residues. The V segment lost 4 bases and the J segment 1 base; nucleotides outside the gene matches: 3. Looked up from germline, CDR1 is SGHRS and CDR2 is YFSETQ. The CDR3 loop reads CASSTGQGTDTQYF. The CDR3 bases are TGCGCCAGCAGCACTGGACAGGGCACAGATACGCAGTATTTT.

The chain combines TRBV9 with TRBJ1-3, with D unresolved. Germline V gene data show CDR1 as SGDLS and CDR2 as YYNGEE. The V end was cut by 6 bases, the J end by 0 bases, with 16 bases between. This CDR3 has 16 residues. CDR3 DNA: TGTGCCAGCAACGACACCGGGCAAAGCTCTGGAAACACCATATATTTT. It is translated as CASNDTGQSSGNTIYF.

The chain couples TRBV30 to TRBJ1-2; D not certain. This CDR3 has 12 amino acids. Germline V CDR1 and CDR2: GTSNPN, SVGIG (reference sequence). V lost 0 bases, J lost 7 bases, and 9 bases lay in between. For the CDR3, the DNA is TGTGCCTGGAGTGTGCATTCCGTTGGCTACACCTTC. It specifies CAWSVHSVGYTF.

The chain employs TRBV25-1 and TRBJ2-7; 9 bases are a match to TRBD2. This CDR3 has 13 residues. Germline CDR1 is MGHDK and CDR2 is SYGVNS. V shed 8 bases and J 4 bases; nucleotides not matched to a gene: 6. The CDR3 nucleotides read TGTGCCAGCCGCGGACTAGCGAGTTACGAGCAGTACTTC. It codes for CASRGLASYEQYF.

V gene TRBV9 combines with J gene TRBJ1-2; D gene uncertain. Deletions cut 7 bases from V and 0 bases from J, with 13 bases between. CDR1 SGDLS and CDR2 YYNGEE come from the germline V gene. The CDR3 is 14 amino acids. In nucleotides, the CDR3 is TGTGCCAGCGCCAAGGATCCTACTAACTATGGCTACACCTTC. Translated, it gives CASAKDPTNYGYTF. Variable domain in full (rest from reference TRBV9 and TRBJ1-2): DSGVTQTPKHLITATGQRVTLRCSPRSGDLSVYWYQQSLDQGLQFLIQYYNGEERAKGNILERFSAQQFPDLHSELNLSSLELGDSALYFCASAKDPTNYGYTFGSGTRLTVV.

This sequence joins TRBV4-3 and TRBJ2-6; TRBD1 matches 8 bases. Germline CDR1 LGHNA, CDR2 YSLEER. CDR3 length: 16 residues. With 4 bases clipped from V and 3 bases from J, the junction kept 5 bases outside the gene matches. For the CDR3, the DNA is TGCGCCAGCAGCCGAGGGGACAGGCTTGGGGCCAACGTCCTGACTTTC. Protein sequence: CASSRGDRLGANVLTF.